This T cell receptor beta chain originates from a study of blood T cell repertoires in COVID-19. The CDR3 runs 19 residues. V dropped 10 bases and J dropped 5; count of bases not matched to a gene: 19. From germline, CDR1 is LNHDA and CDR2 SQIVND (reference sequence). Some clones are missing from TCRdb's copy, which holds only in-frame ones; the method was immunoSEQ multiplex PCR. This sample has approximately 100,000 clones, with around three quarters found just once. The sample consisted of peripheral blood. The clonotype was recovered from a human donor in a cohort sampled during active or convalescent COVID-19. The rearrangement joins TRBV19 to TRBJ2-2; 13 nucleotides agree with TRBD2. CDR3 amino acids: CAIIEGQATSGRLTGELFF. In DNA form, the CDR3 reads TGTGCCATTATAGAGGGACAGGCGACTAGCGGGAGGCTGACCGGGGAGCTGTTTTTT.